A selection of T cell receptor beta chains follows, all from one sample in a study of blood T cell repertoires in COVID-19. Sequencing was performed with immunoSEQ multiplex PCR; in TCRdb, only in-frame clones are kept and a portion is missing. The data show some 450,000 clones, with approximately 89% seen just once and roughly 12% held by the top ten. The sample taken for sequencing was peripheral blood. The receptor source for this set is a woman aged 50 to 60 with COVID-19, enrolled during active disease. The CDR3 runs from the conserved cysteine through the conserved F or W. D genes are given only for firm matches. Expanded clones are given a class, and other clones once, few, many or no size at all.

clone_size | d_call | j_call | v_call | cdr3_aa | cdr3_nt
once | - | TRBJ2-7 | TRBV29-1 | CSVVMESSYEQYF | TGCAGCGTTGTGATGGAGTCCTCCTACGAGCAGTACTTC
- | - | TRBJ2-7 | TRBV30 | CAWSGDFVYEQYF | TGTGCCTGGAGTGGGGACTTTGTGTACGAGCAGTACTTC
- | TRBD2 | TRBJ2-7 | TRBV5-4 | CASSLDGSGVYEQYF | TGTGCCAGCAGCTTGGATGGTAGCGGGGTTTACGAGCAGTACTTC
- | TRBD2 | TRBJ2-1 | TRBV29-1 | CSVDPSGGQYNEQFF | TGCAGCGTTGACCCTAGCGGGGGGCAGTACAATGAGCAGTTCTTC
- | - | TRBJ2-7 | TRBV11-2 | CASSLAHSTYEQYF | TGTGCCAGCAGCTTAGCCCACAGTACCTACGAGCAGTACTTC
- | - | TRBJ1-2 | TRBV19 | CASSREYGYTF | TGTGCCAGTAGTAGGGAGTATGGCTACACCTTC
once | - | TRBJ1-6 | TRBV3-1/TRBV3-2 | CASSHRDRNSPLHF | TGTGCCAGCAGCCACCGAGACAGGAATTCACCCCTCCACTTT
- | - | TRBJ2-3 | TRBV12-3/TRBV12-4 | CASSPGRADTQYF | TGTGCCAGCAGCCCGGGAAGGGCAGATACGCAGTATTTT
- | - | TRBJ2-6 | TRBV11-2 | CASSLEIFGGLDSGANVLTF | TGTGCCAGCAGCTTAGAGATTTTTGGGGGACTGGACTCTGGGGCCAACGTCCTGACTTTC
- | TRBD2 | TRBJ2-5 | TRBV13 | CASSLEASGGARSTQETQYF | TGTGCCAGCAGCTTAGAGGCTAGCGGGGGGGCCAGGAGCACGCAAGAGACCCAGTACTTC
- | - | TRBJ2-3 | TRBV28 | CASSSSRAGADTQYF | TGTGCCAGCAGCAGTTCCCGTGCGGGGGCGGATACGCAGTATTTT
once | - | TRBJ1-1 | TRBV20-1 | CSASSGHMWGMRNTEAFF | TGCAGTGCTAGTTCGGGACACATGTGGGGAATGAGGAACACTGAAGCTTTCTTT
- | TRBD2 | TRBJ2-7 | TRBV5-1 | CASSFGLAYSYEQYF | TGCGCCAGCAGCTTCGGACTAGCGTACTCCTACGAGCAGTACTTC
- | - | TRBJ2-7 | TRBV7-2 | CASSHQLARSSYEQYF | TGTGCCAGCAGCCACCAGCTAGCGCGTAGCTCCTACGAGCAGTACTTC
- | TRBD1 | TRBJ2-7 | TRBV11-2 | CASRARTGSSYEQYF | TGTGCCAGCAGAGCTCGGACAGGGAGCTCCTACGAGCAGTACTTC
- | - | TRBJ1-5 | TRBV6-2/TRBV6-3 | CASSYSKGGSGTQHF | TGTGCCAGCAGTTACTCGAAAGGAGGTTCTGGGACCCAGCATTTT